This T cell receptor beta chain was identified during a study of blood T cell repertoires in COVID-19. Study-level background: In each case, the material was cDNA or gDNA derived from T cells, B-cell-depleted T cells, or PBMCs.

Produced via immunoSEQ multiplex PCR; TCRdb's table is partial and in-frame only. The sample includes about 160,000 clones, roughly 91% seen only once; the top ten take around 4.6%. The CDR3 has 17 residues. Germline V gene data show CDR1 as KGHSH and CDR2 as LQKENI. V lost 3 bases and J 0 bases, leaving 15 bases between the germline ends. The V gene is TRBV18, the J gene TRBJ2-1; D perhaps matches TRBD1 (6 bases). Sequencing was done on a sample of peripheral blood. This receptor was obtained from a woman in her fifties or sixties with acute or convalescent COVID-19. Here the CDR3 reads CASSPLGHPSSYNEQFF. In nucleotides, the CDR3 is TGTGCCAGCTCACCTTTGGGACACCCAAGCTCCTACAATGAGCAGTTCTTC.